This T cell receptor beta chain was retrieved from a study of OX40 agonist ivuxolimab in advanced cancers. General study results and limits: The authors also found low normalized T-cell clonal expansion in some nonresponders. There was clonal expansion of CD4+ and CD8+ blood T cells by week 6 at 0.1 to 3.0 mg/kg.

Of note for this clone: What it binds is not known.

Trimming cost V 5 bases and J 2 bases, with 13 bases left between them. Germline CDR1 is SGHVS and CDR2 is FQNEAQ. The CDR3 extends over 14 amino acids. TCRdb keeps only in-frame clones here, not all; method: immunoSEQ multiplex PCR. The sample includes approximately 90,000 clones, 70% to 90% of them seen just once. The gene calls are TRBV7-8 and TRBJ2-7; the D gene is possibly TRBD2 (5 bases). The origin of this receptor is an adult with an advanced solid tumor such as melanoma, head and neck, liver or kidney cancer. The sample here was CD4+ or CD8+ T cells sorted from blood, taken in a trial of the OX40 agonist ivuxolimab. The DNA of the CDR3 is TGTGCCAGCAGCCCCTCCGGGGTCACCTACGAGCAGTACTTC. This encodes CASSPSGVTYEQYF. The complete variable domain, with remaining parts taken from reference TRBV7-8 and TRBJ2-7, reads GAGVSQSPRYKVAKRGQDVALRCDPISGHVSLFWYQQALGQGPEFLTYFQNEAQLDKSGLPSDRFFAERPEGSVSTLKIQRTQQEDSAVYLCASSPSGVTYEQYFGPGTRLTVT.